This TCR beta chain was captured by sequencing in a study of blood T cell repertoires in COVID-19. Study at large: The United States, Italy and Spain were the sources of the acute and convalescent COVID-19 samples. T cells, B-cell-depleted T cells, or PBMCs supplied cDNA or gDNA.

Per germline, CDR1 LGHDT and CDR2 YNNKEL (reference sequence). CDR3 length equals 13 residues. V was shortened by 1 base and J by 5 bases, with 8 bases between the two germline ends. Study processing details: Amplified reference gene primers provided the basis for estimating nucleated cell counts. Clones were read by immunoSEQ multiplex PCR, and TCRdb kept only the in-frame ones, dropping some. The V and J calls and clone size are taken from that table; D and trimming were inferred from the DNA. The sample lists 250,000 to 300,000 clones; roughly nine tenths were seen once. Sequences were obtained from peripheral blood. This TCR was sampled from a man between 18 and 29 years old with active or convalescent COVID-19. The V call is TRBV3-1 (or the pseudogene TRBV3-2), the J call TRBJ2-5; D gene uncertain. The CDR3 DNA reads TGTGCCAGCAGCCAAGGCGGTTTGGAGACCCAGTACTTC. Protein: CASSQGGLETQYF.